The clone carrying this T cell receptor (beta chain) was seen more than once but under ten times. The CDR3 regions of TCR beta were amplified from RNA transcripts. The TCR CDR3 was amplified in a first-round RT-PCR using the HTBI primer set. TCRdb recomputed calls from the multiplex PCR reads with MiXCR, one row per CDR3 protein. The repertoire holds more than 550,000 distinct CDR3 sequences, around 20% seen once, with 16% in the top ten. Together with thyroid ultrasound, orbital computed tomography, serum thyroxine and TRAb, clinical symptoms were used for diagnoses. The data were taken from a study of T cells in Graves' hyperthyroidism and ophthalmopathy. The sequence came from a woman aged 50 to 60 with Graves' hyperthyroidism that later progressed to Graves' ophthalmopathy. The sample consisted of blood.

CDR3 residues: CASSLAGTILETQYF. Here the CDR3 DNA reads TGCGCCAGCAGCTTGGCCGGGACTATTTTGGAGACCCAGTACTTC. V usage is TRBV5-1 and J usage is TRBJ2-5, with 7 bases lining up with TRBD2. J was trimmed by 5 bases and V by 0 bases; bases with no gene match: 7. CDR1 SGHRS and CDR2 YFSETQ come from the germline V gene. The CDR3 length is 15 residues.